The subject of this entry is one TCR beta chain. The table came from immunoSEQ multiplex PCR; TCRdb's copy has only in-frame clones and leaves some out. The sample shows about 500,000 clones, approximately 77% of them seen only once. These data are taken from a study of shared clonotypes between healthy human individuals. The CDR3 is 15 amino acids. Germline CDR1 reads SGHRS; CDR2 reads YFSETQ. V lost 2 bases, J lost 2 bases, and 4 bases stayed unmatched. What was sequenced was PBMCs. The TCR originated in a middle-aged woman in good health. Some clones in this sample may be carry-over from other donors' samples. The chain links TRBV5-1 to TRBJ2-1; 7 bases line up with TRBD1. The CDR3 region has the DNA TGCGCCAGCAGCTTAAGGGACAGCACCTACAATGAGCAGTTCTTC. Translated, it gives CASSLRDSTYNEQFF.